This T cell receptor (beta chain) was sequenced for a study of cytomegalovirus exposure and HLA in healthy donors. Overall study findings and caveats: As a later analysis revealed, the rate of TCR association differed by HLA locus, with DRB1 most and HLA-C fewest.

It was with 60 Vbeta and 13 Jbeta primers that the PCR ran. The repertoire was sequenced with immunoSEQ multiplex PCR; TCRdb's copy has only in-frame clones and lacks some. The table includes over 150,000 clones, approximately 80% detected once. This clone came up a few times. No antigen is known for it. Sequencing input: PBMCs. The TCR sequence derives from a middle-aged man in good health and CMV-seronegative.

The CDR3 here is CASSASTQGGYGYTF. CDR3 nucleotide sequence: TGTGCCAGCAGTGCCTCAACACAGGGGGGATATGGCTACACCTTC. This rearrangement joins TRBV6-4 to TRBJ1-2; 8 positions agree with TRBD1. After removal of 4 bases from V and 5 bases from J, the junction contained 9 bases not matched to a gene. Per the germline V gene, CDR1 is MRHNA and CDR2 is SNTAGT. The CDR3 spans 15 residues.